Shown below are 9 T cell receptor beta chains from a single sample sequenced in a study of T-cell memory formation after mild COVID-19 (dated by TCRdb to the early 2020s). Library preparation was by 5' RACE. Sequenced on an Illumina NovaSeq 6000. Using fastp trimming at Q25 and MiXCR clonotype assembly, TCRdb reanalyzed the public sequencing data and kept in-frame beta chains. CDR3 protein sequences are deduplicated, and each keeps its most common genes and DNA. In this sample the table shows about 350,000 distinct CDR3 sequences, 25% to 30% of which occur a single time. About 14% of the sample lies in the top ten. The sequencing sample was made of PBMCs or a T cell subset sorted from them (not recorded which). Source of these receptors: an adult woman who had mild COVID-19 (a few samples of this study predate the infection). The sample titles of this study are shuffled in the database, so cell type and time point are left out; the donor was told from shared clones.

The CDR3 DNA is TGTGCCAGCAGTTTTTTTAAGAGAGGTCCCTACGAGCAGTACTTC. The encoded protein is CASSFFKRGPYEQYF. This chain joins TRBV12-3 or TRBV12-4 and TRBJ2-7; D unclear. V dropped 3 bases and J dropped 2 bases, with 14 bases sitting between them. The CDR3 has 15 residues.

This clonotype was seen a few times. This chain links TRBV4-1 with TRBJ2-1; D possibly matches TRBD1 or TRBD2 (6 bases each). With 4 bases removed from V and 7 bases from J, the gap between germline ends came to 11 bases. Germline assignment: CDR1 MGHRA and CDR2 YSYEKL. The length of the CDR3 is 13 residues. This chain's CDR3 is CASSLGGQNEQFF. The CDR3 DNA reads TGCGCCAGCAGCCTTGGGGGGCAGAATGAGCAGTTCTTC.

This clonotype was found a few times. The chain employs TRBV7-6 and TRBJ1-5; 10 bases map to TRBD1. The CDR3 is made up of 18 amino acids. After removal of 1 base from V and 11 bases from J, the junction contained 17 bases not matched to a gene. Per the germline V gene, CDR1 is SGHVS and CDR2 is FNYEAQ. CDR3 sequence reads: CASSLEHPGTGASGAQHF. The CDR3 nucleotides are TGTGCCAGCAGCTTAGAACACCCAGGGACAGGGGCATCGGGGGCCCAGCATTTT.

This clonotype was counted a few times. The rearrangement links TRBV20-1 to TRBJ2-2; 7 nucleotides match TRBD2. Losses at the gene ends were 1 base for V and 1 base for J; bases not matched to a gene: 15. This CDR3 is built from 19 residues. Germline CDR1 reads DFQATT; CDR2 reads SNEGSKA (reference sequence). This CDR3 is CSARVRGRAPRENTGELFF. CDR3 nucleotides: TGCAGTGCTAGAGTTCGAGGGAGGGCCCCCAGAGAGAACACCGGGGAGCTGTTTTTT.

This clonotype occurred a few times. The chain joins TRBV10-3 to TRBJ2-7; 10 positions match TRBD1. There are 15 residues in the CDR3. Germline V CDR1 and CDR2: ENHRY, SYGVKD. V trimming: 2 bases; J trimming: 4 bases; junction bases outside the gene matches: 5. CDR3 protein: CAISEPGTGVYEQYF. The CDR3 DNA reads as TGTGCCATCAGTGAGCCCGGGACAGGGGTTTACGAGCAGTACTTC.

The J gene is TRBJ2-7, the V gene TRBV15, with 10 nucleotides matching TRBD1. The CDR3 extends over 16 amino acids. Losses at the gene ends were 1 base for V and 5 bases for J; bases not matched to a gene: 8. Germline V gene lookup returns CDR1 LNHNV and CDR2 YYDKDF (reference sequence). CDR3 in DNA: TGTGCCACCAGCAGAGGGGCGGGACAGGGGTCCCACGAGCAGTACTTC. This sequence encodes CATSRGAGQGSHEQYF.

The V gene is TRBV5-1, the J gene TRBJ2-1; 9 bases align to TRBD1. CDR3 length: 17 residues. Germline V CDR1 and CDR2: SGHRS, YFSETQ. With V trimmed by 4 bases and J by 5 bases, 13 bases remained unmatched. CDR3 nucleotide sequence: TGCGCCAGCAGCGCCATCGGACAGGGGAGGAAAGACAATGAGCAGTTCTTC. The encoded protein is CASSAIGQGRKDNEQFF.

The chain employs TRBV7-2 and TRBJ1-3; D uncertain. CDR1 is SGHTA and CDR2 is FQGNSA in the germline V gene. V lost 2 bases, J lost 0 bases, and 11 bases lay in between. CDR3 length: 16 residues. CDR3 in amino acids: CASSLQSDLSGNTIYF. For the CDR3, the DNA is TGTGCCAGCAGCTTACAGAGCGACCTCTCTGGAAACACCATATATTTT.

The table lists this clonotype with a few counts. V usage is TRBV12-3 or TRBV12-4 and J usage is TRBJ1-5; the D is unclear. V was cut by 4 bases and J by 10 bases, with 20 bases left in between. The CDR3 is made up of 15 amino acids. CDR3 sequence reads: CASSSTGRADRPQHF. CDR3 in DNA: TGTGCCAGCAGTTCCACCGGACGCGCCGATAGACCCCAGCATTTT.